These 17 T cell receptor beta chains share one sample of origin, sequenced in a study of regulatory T cells in long-lasting Graves disease. The TCR beta library used iRepertoire HTBI primers with Arm-PCR amplification of CDR3. Each CDR3 protein gets one entry after TCRdb re-called the multiplex PCR reads with MiXCR. Of 400,000 to 450,000 distinct CDR3 sequences detected, about 15% appear once; the ten largest clones hold around 17%. As for time point: newly diagnosed GD, antithyroid drugs for less than 3 months. RNA isolated from PBMCs was used to make the TCR library. These data also formed part of another study, on T cells in Graves' hyperthyroidism and ophthalmopathy.

The sample consisted of peripheral blood mononuclear cells (PBMCs), taken at new diagnosis, from a patient treated with antithyroid drugs. These receptors were obtained from a woman in her twenties or thirties with Graves disease.

This clonotype was seen a handful of times. The V gene is TRBV9, the J gene TRBJ2-1, with 8 bases that match TRBD1. The CDR3 extends over 15 amino acids. J lost 9 bases, V lost 0 bases, and 8 bases had no gene match. Germline V gene sequence: CDR1 SGDLS, CDR2 YYNGEE. The chain's CDR3 is CASSVAGGSLVEQFF. The DNA of the CDR3 is TGTGCCAGCAGCGTAGCAGGGGGCAGTTTGGTTGAGCAGTTCTTC.

This clonotype has just a few counts. CDR3 bases: TGCGCCAGCAATCAGCGGGAGAGCGGGGAGCTGTTTTTT. This sequence encodes CASNQRESGELFF. V is TRBV5-1 and J is TRBJ2-2, with 8 nucleotides matching TRBD2. CDR1 is SGHRS and CDR2 is YFSETQ in the germline V gene. CDR3 length: 13 amino acids. With 6 bases clipped from V and 7 bases from J, the junction kept 5 bases outside the gene matches.

This clonotype appeared many times. The rearrangement uses TRBV6-1 and TRBJ2-5, with 9 positions matching TRBD2. The junction had 4 bases not matched to a gene; V was cut back by 0 bases and J by 5 bases. The germline V gene encodes CDR1 MNHNS and CDR2 SASEGT. The CDR3 totals 15 residues. Here the CDR3 reads CASSEAAGGPETQYF. The CDR3 DNA sequence: TGTGCCAGCAGTGAAGCTGCGGGAGGGCCGGAGACCCAGTACTTC.

This clonotype was found many times. The V call is TRBV2, the J call TRBJ1-4; 8 bases are shared with TRBD1. CDR1 and CDR2 (germline): SNHLY, FYNNEI. J gave up 6 bases and V 6 bases, and 15 bases lay outside the gene matches. The CDR3 runs to 17 residues. CDR3 in DNA: TGTGCCAGCAGAGGCCAGGGGAGTTGGGGACAGGATGAAAAACTGTTTTTT. Protein sequence: CASRGQGSWGQDEKLFF.

The sample holds a few counts of this clonotype. V usage is TRBV3-1 and J usage is TRBJ2-5, with 7 bases matching TRBD1. Germline V gene lookup returns CDR1 LGHDT and CDR2 YNNKEL (reference sequence). This CDR3 is 13 amino acids long. Trimming cost V 9 bases and J 5 bases; bases outside gene matches: 9. For the CDR3, the DNA is TGTGCCAGTTGGGGACAGCCATTGGAGACCCAGTACTTC. Protein sequence: CASWGQPLETQYF.

This clonotype was seen many times. This chain's CDR3 is CASSLDSSSSAYNEQFF. In DNA form, the CDR3 reads TGTGCCAGCAGCTTAGATTCCAGTTCTAGTGCCTACAATGAGCAGTTCTTC. This chain joins TRBV11-3 and TRBJ2-1; no clear D gene. CDR1 and CDR2 from the germline V gene are SGHNT and YENEEA. The CDR3 totals 17 residues. V was shortened by 0 bases and J by 2 bases, with 14 bases between the two germline ends. Variable domain in full (rest from reference TRBV11-3 and TRBJ2-1): EAGVVQSPRYKIIEKKQPVAFWCNPISGHNTLYWYLQNLGQGPELLIRYENEEAVDDSQLPKDRFSAERLKGVDSTLKIQPAELGDSAVYLCASSLDSSSSAYNEQFFGPGTRLTVL.

This clonotype appeared a few times. The J gene is TRBJ1-3, the V gene TRBV20-1; D is perhaps TRBD1 (6 bases). With 0 bases removed from V and 8 bases from J, the gap between germline ends came to 20 bases. Germline CDR1 is DFQATT and CDR2 is SNEGSKA (reference sequence). There are 16 residues in the CDR3. CDR3 residues: CSARDWGQKGLDTIYF. As DNA, the CDR3 is TGCAGTGCTAGAGATTGGGGGCAAAAGGGGTTGGACACCATATATTTT.

This clonotype was recorded many times. V usage is TRBV6-5 and J usage is TRBJ2-7; 7 positions match TRBD2. Losses at the gene ends were 4 bases for V and 6 bases for J; bases not matched to a gene: 15. This CDR3 contains 16 residues. Germline CDR1 MNHEY, CDR2 SVGAGI. The CDR3 coding sequence is TGTGCCAGCAGTTCCCGGCGCGGGAGCGGTGGGCTCGAGCAGTACTTC. Translated, it gives CASSSRRGSGGLEQYF.

In this sample, this clonotype turned up a few times. The chain has TRBV20-1 and TRBJ2-7; possible D gene TRBD1, 5 bases. The germline V and J ends were trimmed by 6 bases and 0 bases, with 12 bases remaining between them. This CDR3 has 13 residues. Germline lookup yields CDR1 DFQATT and CDR2 SNEGSKA (reference sequence). The CDR3, as DNA: TGCAGTGCAGAGTCTGACAGCTCCTACGAGCAGTACTTC. Translated: CSAESDSSYEQYF.

This clonotype was picked up a small number of times. The chain carries TRBV30 and TRBJ1-5; no clear D gene. The length of the CDR3 is 13 residues. The germline gives CDR1 GTSNPN, CDR2 SVGIG (reference sequence). Trimming removed 3 bases at V and 3 bases at J, with 9 bases between. CDR3 region: CAWSPQANQPQHF. CDR3 coding DNA: TGTGCCTGGAGCCCGCAGGCCAATCAGCCCCAGCATTTT.

This clonotype has at least ten counts. The CDR3 nucleotides are TGCGCCAGCAGCCCCGACAGGGGGGTTGGAATCTACGAGCAGTACTTC. This translates into CASSPDRGVGIYEQYF. The J gene is TRBJ2-7, the V gene TRBV5-1; 9 nucleotides match TRBD1. CDR1 and CDR2 from the germline V gene are SGHRS and YFSETQ. Unmatched junction bases numbered 11, after V lost 4 bases and J lost 3 bases. The CDR3 consists of 16 residues.

V is TRBV19 and J is TRBJ2-7; 7 nucleotides agree with TRBD1. The CDR3 totals 16 residues. V lost 3 bases and J lost 2; bases outside the gene matches: 10. Germline CDR1 LNHDA, CDR2 SQIVND (reference sequence). This chain's CDR3 is CASSMLPGQRPYEQYF. The DNA for the CDR3 is TGTGCCAGTAGTATGCTACCGGGACAGCGACCCTACGAGCAGTACTTC. The full variable domain, completed using reference TRBV19 and TRBJ2-7, is DGGITQSPKYLFRKEGQNVTLSCEQNLNHDAMYWYRQDPGQGLRLIYYSQIVNDFQKGDIAEGYSVSREKKESFPLTVTSAQKNPTAFYLCASSMLPGQRPYEQYFGPGTRLTVT.

A few counts support this clonotype. The chain employs TRBV7-2 and TRBJ2-7, with 10 bases identical to TRBD2. V lost 2 bases, J lost 2 bases, and 6 bases stayed unmatched. Germline V gene lookup returns CDR1 SGHTA and CDR2 FQGNSA. There are 16 residues in the CDR3. The CDR3 DNA reads as TGTGCCAGCAGCTTAAAAGGGACTAGCGCACCCTACGAGCAGTACTTC. Protein product: CASSLKGTSAPYEQYF.

The chain is built from TRBV10-1 and TRBJ2-3; 16 bases map to TRBD2. The CDR3 is made up of 17 amino acids. Germline CDR1 and CDR2: WNHNN and SYGVQD (reference sequence). V was pared by 6 bases and J by 2 bases, with 5 bases of the junction left unmatched. CDR3: CASSSGLAGGITDTQYF. In nucleotides, the CDR3 is TGCGCCAGCAGCTCGGGACTAGCGGGAGGGATCACAGATACGCAGTATTTT.

The table lists this clonotype with many counts. The chain recombines TRBV12-3 or TRBV12-4 with TRBJ2-3; D perhaps matches TRBD1 (5 bases). The length of the CDR3 is 11 residues. V gave up 7 bases and J gave up 9 bases, with 11 bases separating them. CDR3 sequence (DNA): TGTGCCAGCACCCTAAGGGGCACGCAGTATTTT. Translated, it gives CASTLRGTQYF.

The chain employs TRBV20-1 and TRBJ2-2; D may be TRBD1 or TRBD2 (6 bases each). The germline V gene has CDR1 DFQATT and CDR2 SNEGSKA (reference sequence). The CDR3 is made up of 14 amino acids. The germline V and J ends were trimmed by 6 bases and 2 bases, with 13 bases remaining between them. This chain's CDR3 is CSADRGLNTGELFF. The CDR3, as DNA: TGCAGTGCGGACCGGGGGCTAAACACCGGGGAGCTGTTTTTT.

In this sample, this clonotype turned up a few times. This chain's CDR3 is CASGGGVAGTQYF. The CDR3 coding sequence is TGTGCCAGCGGGGGGGGGGTCGCCGGTACGCAGTATTTT. This rearrangement joins TRBV25-1 to TRBJ2-3; 7 nucleotides line up with TRBD2. The V gene end was trimmed by 8 bases and the J gene end by 8 bases; junction bases not matched to a gene: 10. Germline V gives CDR1 MGHDK, CDR2 SYGVNS. This CDR3 is built from 13 residues.